The T cell receptor (beta chain) under discussion was sequenced for a study of cytotoxic CD8 clonotypes in ibrutinib-treated CLL. Comment on this clone: Its antigen is undetermined.

CDR1 MNHNY and CDR2 SVGAGI come from the germline V gene (reference sequence). With 7 bases removed from V and 6 bases from J, the gap between germline ends came to 15 bases. The CDR3 extends over 14 amino acids. The planned depth of sequencing spanned 1 in 200,000 to 1 in 1 million T cells. Data came from immunoSEQ multiplex PCR; TCRdb stores just in-frame clones and leaves some out. Counted here are 250,000 or so clones, around three quarters occurring once; the ten biggest clones make up 15% to 17%. Study results and caveats: Shared public clonotypes were rare, and on treatment they either got smaller or stayed the same. At baseline, clonality was higher than in age-matched healthy donors and correlated with CD8+ counts. Clonality showed a rise at ibrutinib response that reversed toward baseline at progression.

The TCR sequence derives from a human donor with chronic lymphocytic leukemia. Specimen: PBMCs, collected after 24 months of ibrutinib treatment. This chain joins TRBV6-6 and TRBJ2-2; TRBD1 might be the D (6 bases). The DNA of the CDR3 is TGTGCCAGCACTCTAACAGGGTCTTCCGGGGAGCTGTTTTTT. It yields the protein CASTLTGSSGELFF.